These T cell receptor beta chains were read from a single sample in a study of regulatory T cells in long-lasting Graves disease. Each CDR3 protein gets one entry after TCRdb re-called the multiplex PCR reads with MiXCR. This table holds 530,000 or so distinct CDR3 sequences, about 14% found once. The same specimen was also included in a second study, on T cells in Graves' hyperthyroidism and ophthalmopathy.

Source: peripheral blood mononuclear cells (PBMCs), taken at new diagnosis, from a patient treated with antithyroid drugs. Source of these receptors: a man aged 25 to 40 with Graves disease. Each CDR3 is given with its conserved first and last residue. The order of the fields is clone size, D gene, V gene, J gene, CDR3 protein, CDR3 DNA. A D gene is named only where the DNA matches it firmly. Clone size is shown for a subset of rows, as once, few, many or a class of expanded clone.

many	TRBD1	TRBV6-1	TRBJ1-2	CASSRDSIRNYGYTF	TGTGCCAGCAGTAGGGACAGCATTAGGAACTATGGCTACACCTTC
NA	NA	TRBV12-5	TRBJ1-6	CASGSSGRGNSPLHF	TGTGCTAGTGGTTCCTCGGGCAGGGGTAATTCACCCCTCCACTTT
few	NA	TRBV19	TRBJ2-7	CASSGALGFHEQYF	TGTGCCAGTAGTGGCGCCCTTGGATTCCACGAGCAGTACTTC
many	TRBD1	TRBV20-1	TRBJ1-1	CSPTGGNENTEAFF	TGCAGTCCGACAGGGGGTAACGAAAACACTGAAGCTTTCTTT
many	NA	TRBV20-1	TRBJ1-5	CSAGGTQGGNQPQHF	TGCAGTGCCGGAGGAACCCAGGGTGGCAATCAGCCCCAGCATTTT
NA	TRBD1	TRBV10-3	TRBJ2-1	CAITGGGRSYNEQFF	TGTGCCATCACAGGGGGCGGACGTTCGTACAATGAGCAGTTCTTC
NA	NA	TRBV15	TRBJ2-7	CATSLPGRGYEQYF	TGTGCCACCAGCCTCCCGGGCAGGGGCTACGAGCAGTACTTC
many	NA	TRBV20-1	TRBJ1-4	CSARSLSGEKLFF	TGCAGTGCTAGAAGCCTCAGCGGGGAAAAACTGTTTTTT
many	NA	TRBV30	TRBJ1-1	CAWRPLRMAAFF	TGTGCCTGGAGGCCCTTACGGATGGCGGCTTTCTTT
NA	TRBD2	TRBV12-5	TRBJ2-3	CASGLVVGLAGYVEYF	TGTGCTAGTGGTTTAGTTGTGGGACTAGCGGGATACGTGGAGTATTTT
many	TRBD2	TRBV20-1	TRBJ2-2	CSATSGTRVSGELFF	TGCAGTGCTACCTCCGGGACTAGAGTCTCCGGGGAGCTGTTTTTT
NA	NA	TRBV6-1	TRBJ2-2	CASTMAGPNTGELFF	TGTGCCAGCACAATGGCGGGACCGAACACCGGGGAGCTGTTTTTT
many	NA	TRBV20-1	TRBJ1-2	CSARWGGVGYTF	TGCAGTGCTAGATGGGGAGGGGTTGGCTACACCTTC
few	TRBD1	TRBV7-9	TRBJ2-6	CASSLGQGLSSGANVLTF	TGTGCCAGCAGCCTCGGACAGGGCCTTTCTTCTGGGGCCAACGTCCTGACTTTC
many	TRBD2	TRBV7-3	TRBJ2-1	CASSLKLADAYNEQFF	TGTGCCAGCAGCTTAAAACTAGCGGATGCCTACAATGAGCAGTTCTTC
NA	TRBD2	TRBV7-2	TRBJ2-2	CASSPGGLAGGRGGELFF	TGTGCCAGCAGCCCCGGGGGACTAGCGGGAGGGCGAGGCGGGGAGCTGTTTTTT
many	NA	TRBV28	TRBJ2-3	CASSPPIADTQYF	TGTGCCAGCAGCCCACCCATCGCAGATACGCAGTATTTT
NA	TRBD1	TRBV30	TRBJ2-1	CAWSPPGQGRVSQFF	TGTGCCTGGAGTCCACCCGGACAGGGTCGGGTTTCGCAGTTCTTC
many	TRBD2	TRBV6-4	TRBJ2-1	CASMGQREDYEQFF	TGTGCCAGCATGGGGCAGCGGGAGGATTATGAGCAGTTCTTC
NA	TRBD2	TRBV3-1	TRBJ2-6	CASSQDAGLASGANVLTF	TGTGCCAGCAGCCAAGATGCAGGACTAGCGTCGGGGGCCAACGTCCTGACTTTC
NA	NA	TRBV10-2	TRBJ1-2	CASEGGQWGRWGYTF	TGCGCCAGCGAGGGGGGCCAGTGGGGGAGGTGGGGCTACACCTTC
many	NA	TRBV27	TRBJ2-7	CASSTGAVGSYEQYF	TGTGCCAGCAGCACTGGGGCAGTTGGCTCCTACGAGCAGTACTTC
many	TRBD1	TRBV28	TRBJ1-2	CASSNNGQVHGYTF	TGTGCCAGCAGTAATAACGGACAGGTGCATGGCTACACCTTC
few	NA	TRBV9	TRBJ1-2	CASSVAGGKYGYTF	TGTGCCAGCAGCGTAGCGGGGGGAAAATATGGCTACACCTTC
many	NA	TRBV3-1	TRBJ1-1	CASSLKWGGTEAFF	TGTGCCAGCAGCCTTAAGTGGGGAGGCACTGAAGCTTTCTTT
NA	NA	TRBV18	TRBJ1-2	CASSPSRSITNGYTF	TGTGCCAGCTCACCATCGAGAAGTATTACGAATGGCTACACCTTC
many	TRBD1	TRBV24-1	TRBJ1-6	CATSPGQTNSPLHF	TGTGCCACCAGTCCGGGACAGACTAATTCACCCCTCCACTTT
many	NA	TRBV6-5	TRBJ1-1	CASSYSRGSAFF	TGTGCCAGCAGTTACTCGCGGGGATCAGCTTTCTTT
many	NA	TRBV7-2	TRBJ1-2	CASSFDKNYGYTF	TGTGCCAGCAGCTTCGACAAGAACTATGGCTACACCTTC
many	NA	TRBV29-1	TRBJ2-7	CSASRFGPDEQYF	TGCAGCGCATCGCGGTTCGGTCCGGACGAGCAGTACTTC
few	TRBD1	TRBV27	TRBJ1-2	CASSLSTGGNYGYTF	TGTGCCAGCAGTTTATCGACAGGGGGAAACTATGGCTACACCTTC
NA	TRBD2	TRBV4-2	TRBJ2-3	CASSQDWTSGSTDTQYF	TGTGCCAGCAGCCAAGACTGGACTAGCGGTAGCACAGATACGCAGTATTTT
many	NA	TRBV28	TRBJ1-2	CASSLQPGYGYTF	TGTGCCAGCAGTTTACAACCCGGGTATGGCTACACCTTC
few	NA	TRBV18	TRBJ2-7	CASSPTEVQFQYF	TGTGCCAGCTCACCAACCGAGGTCCAGTTCCAGTACTTC
few	NA	TRBV19	TRBJ1-5	CASSPQGLGQPQHF	TGTGCCAGTAGCCCCCAGGGATTAGGTCAGCCCCAGCATTTT
NA	TRBD2	TRBV2	TRBJ2-5	CASTLQRGEEETQYF	TGTGCCAGCACCCTCCAGCGGGGGGAGGAAGAGACCCAGTACTTC
many	TRBD2	TRBV13	TRBJ2-2	CASSPKWGLAGNTGELFF	TGTGCCAGCAGCCCGAAGTGGGGACTAGCGGGGAACACCGGGGAGCTGTTTTTT
many	TRBD2	TRBV12-3/TRBV12-4	TRBJ2-1	CASRTSGSNEQFF	TGTGCCAGCCGGACTAGCGGGAGCAATGAGCAGTTCTTC
NA	NA	TRBV20-1	TRBJ1-3	CSARATGNTIYF	TGCAGTGCTAGAGCGACCGGAAACACCATATATTTT
many	TRBD1	TRBV24-1	TRBJ2-1	CATSVAGTGGHNEQFF	TGTGCCACCAGTGTTGCCGGGACAGGGGGCCACAATGAGCAGTTCTTC
NA	NA	TRBV20-1	TRBJ2-2	CSARADPASGELFF	TGCAGTGCTAGGGCTGACCCGGCTTCGGGGGAGCTGTTTTTT
many	NA	TRBV27	TRBJ2-2	CASSGGGRNTGELFF	TGTGCCAGCAGCGGAGGGGGGCGGAACACCGGGGAGCTGTTTTTT
NA	TRBD1	TRBV19	TRBJ2-7	CASGAGGNSYEQYF	TGTGCCAGTGGGGCAGGGGGCAACTCCTACGAGCAGTACTTC
many	NA	TRBV6-1	TRBJ2-7	CASSHRDYEQYF	TGTGCCAGCAGTCACCGGGACTACGAGCAGTACTTC
many	NA	TRBV11-2	TRBJ1-2	CASSLDALNGYTF	TGTGCCAGCAGCTTAGATGCCCTCAATGGCTACACCTTC
NA	TRBD1	TRBV19	TRBJ1-1	CASSIETGMNTEAFF	TGTGCCAGTAGTATAGAGACAGGGATGAACACTGAAGCTTTCTTT
many	NA	TRBV2	TRBJ1-5	CASSEHPTEPQHF	TGTGCCAGCAGTGAACACCCCACGGAGCCCCAGCATTTT
many	TRBD2	TRBV10-3	TRBJ2-5	CAISPTSGMQETQYF	TGTGCCATCAGTCCGACTAGCGGGATGCAAGAGACCCAGTACTTC
NA	NA	TRBV5-1	TRBJ2-3	CASSLRGSGSKGDTQYF	TGCGCCAGCAGCTTGAGAGGTAGCGGCTCGAAGGGGGATACGCAGTATTTT
many	TRBD2	TRBV28	TRBJ2-1	CASSLRTSGIRDNEQFF	TGTGCCAGCAGTTTGCGGACTAGCGGGATTAGAGACAATGAGCAGTTCTTC
NA	NA	TRBV5-1	TRBJ1-4	CASADDTRNEKLFF	TGCGCCAGCGCAGACGACACGCGTAATGAAAAACTGTTTTTT
few	TRBD1	TRBV6-1	TRBJ1-4	CASSGQGSGKLFF	TGTGCCAGCAGTGGACAGGGTTCGGGAAAACTGTTTTTT
few	TRBD2	TRBV4-1	TRBJ2-3	CASSQGPLGPSGGAGTQYF	TGCGCCAGCAGCCAAGGGCCCTTGGGACCTTCCGGGGGGGCAGGTACGCAGTATTTT
many	TRBD2	TRBV20-1	TRBJ2-7	CSARGPPGLAGGYEQYF	TGCAGTGCTAGAGGTCCCCCGGGACTAGCGGGGGGCTACGAGCAGTACTTC
NA	NA	TRBV29-1	TRBJ2-2	CSVELGRGGTGELFF	TGCAGCGTTGAGCTTGGCAGGGGTGGAACCGGGGAGCTGTTTTTT
few	NA	TRBV18	TRBJ2-5	CASSSLGSGAETQYF	TGTGCCAGCTCATCATTGGGATCCGGGGCGGAGACCCAGTACTTC
NA	NA	TRBV19	TRBJ1-2	CASTRQINYGYTF	TGTGCCAGTACCAGACAGATTAACTATGGCTACACCTTC